This record concerns one TCR beta chain sequence. The antigen remains undetermined. The same CDR3 also results from other DNA sequences found in this sample. Every participating donor gave one draw, a heparinised blood sample averaging approximately 120 mL. Germline V gene sequence: CDR1 GTSNPN, CDR2 SVGIG (reference sequence). V lost 0 bases, J lost 1 base, and 9 bases lay in between. The CDR3 runs to 14 residues. These data belong to a study of beta chain features in type 1 diabetes. Findings and caveats of the study: Patients showed naive, central memory and Treg TCRB repertoires that appeared more similar than those of healthy donors.

Expressed TCRB transcripts were sequenced because the isolated RNA had all been reverse transcribed beforehand. Clones were read by immunoSEQ multiplex PCR, and TCRdb kept only the in-frame ones, dropping some. The profile shows about 620,000 clones, 15% to 19% of them singletons. The chain combines TRBV30 with TRBJ1-1; D gene uncertain. The sequencing sample was made of naive CD4+ T cells from blood. This clonotype was obtained from a man aged 18 to 29 in good health. The CDR3 loop is CAWSVSVRNTEAFF. Here the CDR3 DNA reads TGTGCCTGGAGTGTATCCGTCCGGAACACTGAAGCTTTCTTT.